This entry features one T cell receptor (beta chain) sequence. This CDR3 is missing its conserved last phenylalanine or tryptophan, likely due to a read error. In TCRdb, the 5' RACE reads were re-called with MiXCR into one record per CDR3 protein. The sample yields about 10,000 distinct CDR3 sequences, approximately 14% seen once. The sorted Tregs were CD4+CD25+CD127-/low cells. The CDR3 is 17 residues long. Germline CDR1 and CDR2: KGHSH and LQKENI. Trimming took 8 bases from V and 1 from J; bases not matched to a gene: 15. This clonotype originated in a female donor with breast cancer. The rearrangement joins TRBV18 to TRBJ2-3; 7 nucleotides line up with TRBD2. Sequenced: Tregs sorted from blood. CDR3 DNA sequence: TGTGCCAGCCCACACCGCGGACTAGAGGAGGGCACAGATACGCAGTATTCT. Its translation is CASPHRGLEEGTDTQYS.